These T cell receptor beta chains were read from a single sample in a study of blood T cells in healthy people across ages. TCRdb processed the 5' RACE reads anew with MiXCR; each CDR3 protein has one entry. The table lists some 1.7 million distinct CDR3 sequences, 28% of them singletons, with 7.7% in the top ten. Sequenced sample: blood. The receptors stem from a woman younger than 45 in good health. Each CDR3 is given with its conserved first and last residue. D genes are given only for firm matches. Rows give clone size only sometimes, using once, few, many, or a class for an expanded clone.

clone size	D gene	V gene	J gene	CDR3 protein	CDR3 DNA
.	.	TRBV18	TRBJ2-7	CASTPRGGEHEQYF	TGTGCCAGCACACCCCGAGGTGGGGAGCACGAGCAGTACTTC
many	.	TRBV7-2	TRBJ2-7	CASSVQGYSYEQYF	TGTGCCAGCAGCGTACAGGGTTACTCTTACGAGCAGTACTTC
many	.	TRBV12-3/TRBV12-4	TRBJ1-6	CASSPAGSPLHF	TGTGCCAGCAGCCCTGCAGGGTCACCCCTCCACTTT
many	TRBD2	TRBV11-2	TRBJ2-1	CASSSRKGSKRGTYYNEQFF	TGTGCCAGCAGCTCCCGCAAAGGGTCAAAGCGGGGGACGTACTACAATGAGCAGTTCTTC
.	TRBD2	TRBV9	TRBJ2-3	CASSGGLAGAVTDTQYF	TGTGCCAGCAGCGGGGGACTAGCGGGGGCAGTTACAGATACGCAGTATTTT
.	.	TRBV14	TRBJ1-4	CASSRLGGASEKLFF	TGTGCCAGCAGCCGGTTGGGGGGCGCGAGTGAAAAACTGTTTTTT
.	TRBD1	TRBV6-5	TRBJ1-4	CASSFTGVEKLFF	TGTGCCAGCAGCTTTACAGGGGTAGAAAAACTGTTTTTT
many	.	TRBV4-1	TRBJ1-1	CASSQDVNTEAFF	TGCGCCAGCAGCCAAGATGTGAACACTGAAGCTTTCTTT
many	.	TRBV20-1	TRBJ2-7	CSAEQLANAYEQYF	TGCAGTGCAGAGCAACTAGCAAACGCCTACGAGCAGTACTTC
.	.	TRBV5-1	TRBJ2-2	CASSLAAHRAAGELFF	TGCGCCAGCAGTCTCGCCGCGCACAGGGCGGCCGGGGAGCTGTTTTTT
few	.	TRBV25-1	TRBJ1-2	CASSEYWQGTAQDGYTF	TGTGCCAGCAGTGAATATTGGCAGGGAACGGCGCAGGACGGCTACACCTTC
.	TRBD1	TRBV5-1	TRBJ2-3	CASKLISQGGTDTQYF	TGCGCCAGCAAGCTTATATCGCAGGGGGGCACAGATACGCAGTATTTT
.	.	TRBV3-1	TRBJ1-2	CASSQMYAGNYGYTF	TGTGCCAGCAGTCAGATGTACGCAGGGAACTATGGCTACACCTTC
.	TRBD2	TRBV5-4	TRBJ2-7	CASSLVAGGFSSYEQYF	TGTGCCAGCAGCCTTGTAGCGGGGGGGTTCAGCTCCTACGAGCAGTACTTC
few	.	TRBV5-1	TRBJ1-2	CASSFLQQANYGYTF	TGCGCCAGCAGCTTCCTACAGCAAGCTAACTATGGCTACACCTTC
once	.	TRBV12-3/TRBV12-4	TRBJ1-5	CASSLAGQLNQPQHF	TGTGCCAGCAGTTTAGCCGGACAGCTAAATCAGCCCCAGCATTTT
few	TRBD1	TRBV2	TRBJ2-3	CASRPGQGIGTDTQYF	TGTGCCAGCAGACCGGGACAGGGAATCGGCACAGATACGCAGTATTTT
.	.	TRBV5-2	TRBJ2-1	CASNFGGSEQFF	TGTGCCAGCAACTTCGGGGGAAGTGAGCAGTTCTTC
.	.	TRBV18	TRBJ1-2	CASSPEQALIRGHTF	TGTGCCAGCTCCCCGGAGCAGGCCCTAATACGGGGCCACACCTTC
few	.	TRBV27	TRBJ2-7	CASSAQGRSYEQYF	TGTGCCAGCAGCGCACAGGGCCGCTCCTACGAGCAGTACTTC
many	TRBD2	TRBV20-1	TRBJ2-4	CSAYVTGLVAKNIQYF	TGCAGTGCTTACGTGACCGGACTAGTAGCCAAAAACATTCAGTACTTC
many	.	TRBV6-1	TRBJ2-7	CASSEYRDISYEQYF	TGTGCCAGCAGTGAATACCGGGACATCTCCTACGAGCAGTACTTC
many	TRBD1	TRBV5-1	TRBJ2-7	CASSFEQGAYEQYF	TGCGCCAGCAGCTTCGAACAGGGGGCCTACGAGCAGTACTTC
.	TRBD2	TRBV20-1	TRBJ2-2	CSASASGLNTGELFF	TGCAGTGCTAGCGCTAGCGGTCTAAACACCGGGGAGCTGTTTTTT
.	.	TRBV5-5	TRBJ1-2	CASSYPRRNGYTF	TGTGCCAGCAGCTATCCGAGAAGGAATGGCTACACCTTC
.	.	TRBV7-9	TRBJ2-6	CASSQTEPPANVLTF	TGTGCCAGCAGCCAAACGGAGCCCCCGGCCAACGTCCTGACTTTC
many	TRBD1	TRBV20-1	TRBJ2-7	CSAGRDRGNPYEQYF	TGCAGTGCCGGGCGGGACAGGGGGAATCCCTACGAGCAGTACTTC
.	TRBD2	TRBV20-1	TRBJ2-1	CSARRGGLSVQFF	TGCAGTGCAAGACGCGGGGGGTTGAGCGTGCAGTTCTTC
.	.	TRBV6-2/TRBV6-3	TRBJ2-1	CASSYQGSAYNEQFF	TGTGCCAGCAGTTACCAGGGGTCAGCCTACAATGAGCAGTTCTTC
few	.	TRBV4-1	TRBJ1-1	CASSQPQGGTEAFF	TGCGCCAGCAGCCAACCTCAGGGAGGCACTGAAGCTTTCTTT
few	.	TRBV20-1	TRBJ2-1	CSARRGWGDNEQFF	TGCAGTGCTAGGAGGGGTTGGGGAGACAATGAGCAGTTCTTC
many	TRBD2	TRBV2	TRBJ2-7	CASRLAGATYEQYF	TGTGCCAGCAGGCTAGCGGGGGCAACCTACGAGCAGTACTTC
.	TRBD2	TRBV2	TRBJ2-3	CASKAGGHEDTQYF	TGTGCCAGCAAAGCGGGGGGGCATGAAGATACGCAGTATTTT
few	.	TRBV4-2	TRBJ2-2	CASSLLRGGGELFF	TGTGCCAGCAGCCTCCTAAGGGGGGGCGGGGAGCTGTTTTTT
.	TRBD1	TRBV9	TRBJ2-1	CASSVETGGGFEQFF	TGTGCCAGCAGCGTAGAGACAGGGGGCGGTTTTGAGCAGTTCTTC
.	.	TRBV10-2	TRBJ1-2	CASSEIRRNGYTF	TGCGCCAGCAGTGAAATCCGACGGAATGGCTACACCTTC
.	.	TRBV3-1	TRBJ2-3	CASSGRPGAFTDTQYF	TGTGCCAGCAGTGGACGCCCGGGGGCATTTACAGATACGCAGTATTTT
few	TRBD1	TRBV28	TRBJ2-7	CASRMTGDGEQYF	TGTGCCAGCAGGATGACAGGGGACGGCGAGCAGTACTTC
few	.	TRBV7-3	TRBJ2-1	CASSPSGEGGYNEQFF	TGTGCCAGCAGCCCATCAGGGGAGGGGGGATACAATGAGCAGTTCTTC
few	.	TRBV7-2	TRBJ1-2	CASSLLERAGYTF	TGTGCCAGCAGCCTGTTAGAAAGGGCTGGCTACACCTTC
.	TRBD2	TRBV6-5	TRBJ2-4	CAAGGSPSNEQYF	TGTGCCGCGGGAGGGAGTCCCTCTAATGAGCAGTACTTC
few	TRBD2	TRBV25-1	TRBJ2-5	CASSGNRGTSGLGTQYF	TGTGCCAGCAGTGGCAACCGAGGGACTAGCGGGCTTGGGACCCAGTACTTC
.	TRBD2	TRBV28	TRBJ2-1	CASSTGGLADYNEQFF	TGTGCCAGCAGTACAGGCGGACTAGCGGACTACAATGAGCAGTTCTTC
.	.	TRBV3-1	TRBJ1-2	CASSQDYGNYGYTF	TGTGCCAGCAGCCAAGATTACGGGAACTATGGCTACACCTTC